The rows below give T cell receptor beta chains drawn from one sample of a study of cytomegalovirus exposure and HLA in healthy donors. This table comes from immunoSEQ multiplex PCR, and its TCRdb copy is limited to in-frame clones, with some not included. The sample consists of about 200,000 clones, around 80% of them appearing once. The sample consisted of PBMCs. Receptor source: a woman in her thirties in good health and CMV-seropositive. Each CDR3 is given with its conserved first and last residue.

V | CDR3
TRBV10-3 | CAIMQRGSDTQYF
TRBV5-5 | CASSRDSTGEKLFF
TRBV6-5 | CASSFSTGFKNIQYF
TRBV21-1 | CASSKVSNYGYTF
TRBV15 | CATSTAAPGTSGKMGTDTQYF
TRBV19 | CASGTSGGAGEQYF
TRBV19 | CATTGVQRGTDTQYF
TRBV5-1 | CASSLAVPGLRTYEQYF
TRBV29-1 | CSVGRDRNEKLFF
TRBV18 | CASSPQGAALQPQHF
TRBV28 | CASSVQRGNTDTQYF
TRBV6-5 | CASSRLAGGSYEQYF